The clone carrying this T cell receptor beta chain was counted at least ten times. The target antigen is unknown. The data were taken from a study of T cells after yellow fever vaccination. As for the study in general: Some fractions had low cell numbers, and these were prepared with SMART-Seq v4 Ultra Low Input. Regarding the study as a whole: Repertoires obtained by FACS sorting could include abundant clonotypes that entered as contaminants from the bulk population. The secondary T-cell response peaked on day 5, not day 15, but was weaker.

One entry per CDR3 protein, called by TCRdb with MiXCR from the 5' RACE reads. This sample has about 240,000 distinct CDR3 sequences, with 6.9% found just once. Source: CD4+ T cells sorted from PBMCs, taken 15 days after the yellow fever booster vaccination. The clonotype comes from a man aged 30 to 45 who received the YFV17D yellow fever vaccine.

CDR3 DNA sequence: TGTGCCAGCAGCTTAGTACAGAAAAACATTCAGTACTTC. Residues: CASSLVQKNIQYF. This chain connects TRBV7-2 to TRBJ2-4; D not resolved. This CDR3 spans 13 amino acids. Germline V lookup: CDR1 SGHTA, CDR2 FQGNSA. Trimming cost V 1 base and J 4 bases, with 5 bases left between them.